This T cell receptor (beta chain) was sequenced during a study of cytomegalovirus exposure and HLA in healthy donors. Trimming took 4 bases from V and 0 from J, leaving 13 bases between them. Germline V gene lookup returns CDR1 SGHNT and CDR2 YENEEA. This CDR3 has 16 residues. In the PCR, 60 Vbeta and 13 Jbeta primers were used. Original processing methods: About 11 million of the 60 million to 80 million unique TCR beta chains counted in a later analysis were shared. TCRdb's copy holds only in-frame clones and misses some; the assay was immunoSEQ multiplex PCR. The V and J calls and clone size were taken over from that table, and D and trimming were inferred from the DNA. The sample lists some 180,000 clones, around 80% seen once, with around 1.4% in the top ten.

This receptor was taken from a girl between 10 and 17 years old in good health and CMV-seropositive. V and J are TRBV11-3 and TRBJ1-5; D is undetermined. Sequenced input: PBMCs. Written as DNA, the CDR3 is TGTGCCAGCAGCTCCCAGACTGTGTATAGCAATCAGCCCCAGCATTTT. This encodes CASSSQTVYSNQPQHF.